Listed below are T cell receptor beta chains from one sample, sequenced in a study of CD8+CD57+ T cells in acquired aplastic anemia. From the reads, TCRdb called clonotypes with MiXCR, one entry per CDR3 protein. The table has around 430,000 distinct CDR3 sequences, approximately 33% seen once. The sample consisted of sorted CD4+, CD8+, or CD8+CD57+ T cells (not recorded which) from PBMCs. The receptors were sampled from a human donor with aplastic anemia. CDR3s include the opening cysteine and the closing phenylalanine or tryptophan. The D gene is left open where the match is weak. Size is stated for part of the rows, as once, few or many counts, or as a class when the clone is expanded.

cdr3_nt	cdr3_aa	d_call	clone_size	v_call	j_call
TGTGCCAGCAGTGACAGGAGCGGGATAGCCTACAATGAGCAGCTCTTC	CASSDRSGIAYNEQLF	NA	once	TRBV24-1	TRBJ2-1
TGTGCCAGTCATATAAGACTTGAAGCTTTCTTT	CASHIRLEAFF	NA	few	TRBV5-3	TRBJ1-1
TGTGCCATCAGTGATGGACAGGCCAACGAGCAGTACTTC	CAISDGQANEQYF	TRBD1	many	TRBV10-3	TRBJ2-7
TGTGCCAGCACCGTTAAAAGAGGTGAAAAACTGTTTTTT	CASTVKRGEKLFF	NA	few	TRBV5-6	TRBJ1-4
TGTGCCAGCAGTTTATTAGGATCCTCTCCGAATGAAAAACTGTTTTTT	CASSLLGSSPNEKLFF	NA	few	TRBV27	TRBJ1-4
TGTGCCAGTAGTACCACCCAAGAGACCCAGTACTTC	CASSTTQETQYF	NA	many	TRBV19	TRBJ2-5
TGTGCCAGTAGTATGGACAGGGACACTGAAGCTTTCTTT	CASSMDRDTEAFF	TRBD1	many	TRBV19	TRBJ1-1
TGTGCCAGCAGTGAATTGGGGCAAGATACGCAGTATTTT	CASSELGQDTQYF	NA	few	TRBV25-1	TRBJ2-3
TGTGCCAGCAGTGCATACGTCAATGAGCAGTTCTTC	CASSAYVNEQFF	NA	NA	TRBV12-3/TRBV12-4	TRBJ2-1
TGTGCCACCAGCTCTCTCCGGGACAGGGCCTACGAGCAGTACTTC	CATSSLRDRAYEQYF	TRBD1	NA	TRBV24-1	TRBJ2-7
TGCAGTGCTAGACCAGGGGGCCAGAGCAATCAGCCCCAGCATTTT	CSARPGGQSNQPQHF	TRBD1	many	TRBV20-1	TRBJ1-5
TGTGCCAGCAGTTACTACCGGACAGGGGGCAACTATGAGCAGTTCTTC	CASSYYRTGGNYEQFF	TRBD1	NA	TRBV7-8	TRBJ2-1
TGTGCCATCAGTGAGTCGCCACCGACCGGGACAGGGGGTAGCAATCAGCCCCAGCATTTT	CAISESPPTGTGGSNQPQHF	TRBD1	once	TRBV10-3	TRBJ1-5
TGCAGTGCCAGCAGCCCGGACCTGGGGCAATTCTATGGCTACACCTTC	CSASSPDLGQFYGYTF	NA	NA	TRBV20-1	TRBJ1-2
TGCAGCTTATGGACGACCTACGAGCAGTACTTC	CSLWTTYEQYF	NA	NA	TRBV29-1	TRBJ2-7
TGTGCCAGCAGCTTAAGTACCTGGCAGGGTTCCCCTTCATCAGCTGGAAACACCATATATTTT	CASSLSTWQGSPSSAGNTIYF	NA	NA	TRBV7-3	TRBJ1-3
TGTGCCAGCAGCTCGAGACAGGGAGAGAACTATGGCTACACCTTC	CASSSRQGENYGYTF	TRBD1	many	TRBV7-8	TRBJ1-2
TGTGCCAGCAGGAGGGAGGGGACGAACAATCAGCCCCAGCATTTT	CASRREGTNNQPQHF	NA	many	TRBV6-1	TRBJ1-5
TGTGCCAGCAGTCGAGGGGGGGGGACGAGACCTTACGAGCAGTACTTC	CASSRGGGTRPYEQYF	NA	NA	TRBV25-1	TRBJ2-7
TGTGCCAGCAGTCCAGGGGTCCCATCCTACGAGCAGTACTTC	CASSPGVPSYEQYF	NA	NA	TRBV6-1	TRBJ2-7
TGTGCCAGCAGGGGACTGACCAATCAGCCCCAGCATTTT	CASRGLTNQPQHF	NA	NA	TRBV6-2/TRBV6-3	TRBJ1-5
TGTGCCAGCAGCGGACAGGGGGTTTTGGAGACCCAGTACTTC	CASSGQGVLETQYF	TRBD1	NA	TRBV5-4	TRBJ2-5
TGCGCCAGCAGCTTGATCGGTCAGGGTCCTGAAGCTTTCTTT	CASSLIGQGPEAFF	NA	few	TRBV5-1	TRBJ1-1
TGTGCCAGCAGCTTAGCCTTTGGCTACACCTTC	CASSLAFGYTF	NA	many	TRBV7-2	TRBJ1-2
TGTGCCAGCAGCTTGCACAGGGTCGGCACAGATACGCAGTATTTT	CASSLHRVGTDTQYF	NA	NA	TRBV5-5	TRBJ2-3
TGTGCCAGCAGTTTCGGAGGGAAGCAGCCCCAGCATTTT	CASSFGGKQPQHF	NA	NA	TRBV12-3/TRBV12-4	TRBJ1-5
TGTGCCAGCCCACCGGGGCTCGTCCAGTACTTC	CASPPGLVQYF	NA	NA	TRBV7-3	TRBJ2-7
TGTGCCAGTAGTATAGATGAAGGGCCACTTTATGAAGCTTTCTTT	CASSIDEGPLYEAFF	NA	NA	TRBV19	TRBJ1-1
TGCAGTGCTAGAGAACCCTACGAGCAGTACTTC	CSAREPYEQYF	NA	NA	TRBV20-1	TRBJ2-7
TGTGCCAGTAATATACGAGGTGAGAAGCCCTATGGCTACACCTTC	CASNIRGEKPYGYTF	NA	many	TRBV19	TRBJ1-2
TGTGCCAACCCTAGTGAGAGCTCCTACGAGCAGTACTTC	CANPSESSYEQYF	NA	NA	TRBV19	TRBJ2-7
TGTGCCAGCAGTTTACCAGACAGGACGGGGTATAGCAATCAGCCCCAGCATTTT	CASSLPDRTGYSNQPQHF	NA	few	TRBV28	TRBJ1-5
TGTGCCAGCAGTCACGGGACCTACAGGGGGCAGAACACTGAAGCTTTCTTT	CASSHGTYRGQNTEAFF	TRBD1	NA	TRBV27	TRBJ1-1
TGTGCCAGCAAGTCCCGGACGGTTAGCAATCAGCCCCAGCATTTT	CASKSRTVSNQPQHF	NA	NA	TRBV25-1	TRBJ1-5
TGTGGCAGCAGCCAAGGTTTCAATCAGCCCCAGCATTTT	CGSSQGFNQPQHF	NA	NA	TRBV14	TRBJ1-5
TGTGCCAGCAGCTTGGGACAAGCTGAAGCTTTCTTT	CASSLGQAEAFF	NA	NA	TRBV2	TRBJ1-1
TGCGCCAGCAGGGACAGGGGGCCGACAGATACGCAGTATTTT	CASRDRGPTDTQYF	TRBD1	many	TRBV10-1	TRBJ2-3
TGTGCCAGCAGCCCCGACCCCCAAACACCCCTCCACTTT	CASSPDPQTPLHF	NA	many	TRBV9	TRBJ1-6
TGCGCCAGCAGCGTTGACAGGGTCGGGGATGCCGGGGAGCTGTTTTTT	CASSVDRVGDAGELFF	TRBD1	few	TRBV5-1	TRBJ2-2
TGCAGTGGGAGGGCTTACGAGCAGTACTTC	CSGRAYEQYF	NA	few	TRBV20-1	TRBJ2-7
TGCAGCCCTGACAGGGAAACCTATGGCTACACCTTC	CSPDRETYGYTF	TRBD1	NA	TRBV29-1	TRBJ1-2
TGTGCCAGCAGCGGGACATATAATCAGCCCCAGCATTTT	CASSGTYNQPQHF	NA	many	TRBV12-3/TRBV12-4	TRBJ1-5
TGTGCCAGCAGCTTGGTGGAGAGCAGGTCGGGTGCTAACTATGGCTACACCTTC	CASSLVESRSGANYGYTF	NA	NA	TRBV5-6	TRBJ1-2
TGCGCCAGCAGCCCGCGGGGCAGGGGCCGGGACGGGGAGCTGTTTTTT	CASSPRGRGRDGELFF	NA	NA	TRBV5-1	TRBJ2-2
TGTGCCAGCAGACGGACTAGCGGGAGGGCCCACACCGGGGAGCTGTTTTTT	CASRRTSGRAHTGELFF	TRBD2	NA	TRBV11-2	TRBJ2-2
TGTGCCAGCAGTTACGCAGGCCAGACAGATACGCAGTATTTT	CASSYAGQTDTQYF	NA	few	TRBV10-3	TRBJ2-3
TGTGCCAGCAGTCCGGGACCGATCTCTGGAAACACCATATATTTT	CASSPGPISGNTIYF	NA	few	TRBV12-3/TRBV12-4	TRBJ1-3
TGTGCCAGCAGTGAGGGCCTAGCGGGAGCGGGTGATACGCAGTATTTT	CASSEGLAGAGDTQYF	TRBD2	few	TRBV25-1	TRBJ2-3
TGCAGCGTCACCCGGGACAGGGGGTGGACTGAAGCTTTCTTT	CSVTRDRGWTEAFF	TRBD1	NA	TRBV29-1	TRBJ1-1
TGTGCCAGCAGACTTCCTAAAACCGGGACGGCCCTCGAGGCGTACGAGCAGTACTTC	CASRLPKTGTALEAYEQYF	NA	NA	TRBV12-3/TRBV12-4	TRBJ2-7
TGTGCCATCAATTCCAGGGGCGGCCGGGATCAGCCCCAGCATTTT	CAINSRGGRDQPQHF	NA	NA	TRBV10-3	TRBJ1-5